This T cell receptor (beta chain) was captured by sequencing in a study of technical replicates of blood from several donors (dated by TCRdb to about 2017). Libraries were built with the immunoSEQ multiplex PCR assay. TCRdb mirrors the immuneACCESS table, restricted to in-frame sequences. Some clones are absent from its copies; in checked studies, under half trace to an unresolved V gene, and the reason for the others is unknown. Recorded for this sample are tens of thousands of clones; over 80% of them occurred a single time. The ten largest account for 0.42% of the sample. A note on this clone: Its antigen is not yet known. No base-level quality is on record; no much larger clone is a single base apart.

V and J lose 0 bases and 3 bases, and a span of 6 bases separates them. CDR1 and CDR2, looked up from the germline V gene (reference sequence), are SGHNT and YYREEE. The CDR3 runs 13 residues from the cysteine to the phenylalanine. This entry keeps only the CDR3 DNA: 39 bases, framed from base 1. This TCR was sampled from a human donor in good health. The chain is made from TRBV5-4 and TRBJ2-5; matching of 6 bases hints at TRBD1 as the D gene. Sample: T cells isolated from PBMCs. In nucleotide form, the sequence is TGTGCCAGCAGCTTGGACAGGGAAGAGACCCAGTACTTC. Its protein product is CASSLDREETQYF.